Listed below are T cell receptor beta chains from one sample, sequenced in a study of blood T cell repertoires in COVID-19. The repertoire was sequenced with immunoSEQ multiplex PCR; TCRdb's copy has only in-frame clones and lacks some. The sample consists of 150,000 to 200,000 clones, approximately 87% of them appearing once. Material for sequencing was PBMCs or T cells enriched from blood (not recorded which). The receptors here all came from a woman aged 45-60 years who had recovered from COVID-19. Both conserved end residues are part of each CDR3. D genes are given only for firm matches. For some rows the clone size is stated as once, few or many, or as a class when expanded; others skip it.

CDR3 | DNA | V | D | size | J
CASSDVMGHNTGELFF | TGTGCCAGCAGTGATGTCATGGGGCACAACACCGGGGAGCTGTTTTTT | TRBV2 | NA | NA | TRBJ2-2
CASSLKVPRGEQFF | TGTGCCAGCAGCTTGAAAGTTCCTCGGGGTGAGCAGTTCTTC | TRBV5-8 | NA | NA | TRBJ2-1
CASSYNERGGPDTQYF | TGTGCCAGCAGTTACAACGAGCGGGGGGGTCCAGATACGCAGTATTTT | TRBV6-2/TRBV6-3 | TRBD2 | NA | TRBJ2-3
CASSIGLAATGELFF | TGTGCCAGCAGCATCGGACTAGCGGCCACCGGGGAGCTGTTTTTT | TRBV9 | TRBD2 | NA | TRBJ2-2
CSVSRDSNEQFF | TGCAGCGTCTCAAGGGACAGCAATGAGCAGTTCTTC | TRBV29-1 | TRBD1 | NA | TRBJ2-1
CAWGGQDHQPQHF | TGTGCCTGGGGGGGACAGGACCATCAGCCCCAGCATTTT | TRBV30 | TRBD1 | NA | TRBJ1-5
CASSAGESGSGNTIYF | TGTGCCAGCAGCGCTGGTGAGTCGGGATCTGGAAACACCATATATTTT | TRBV9 | NA | NA | TRBJ1-3
CASSSSHRGLTTHSGNTIYF | TGTGCCAGCAGTTCATCCCACAGGGGGCTTACTACTCACTCTGGAAACACCATATATTTT | TRBV27 | TRBD1 | NA | TRBJ1-3
CASSRTVYNSPLHF | TGTGCCAGCAGCCGGACAGTCTATAATTCACCCCTCCACTTT | TRBV6-5 | NA | NA | TRBJ1-6
CASSERDGELFF | TGTGCCAGCAGTGAACGGGACGGGGAGCTGTTTTTT | TRBV6-1 | NA | NA | TRBJ2-2
CASSVEGANPYNSPLHF | TGTGCCAGCAGCGTAGAAGGGGCTAACCCCTATAATTCACCCCTCCACTTT | TRBV9 | NA | NA | TRBJ1-6
CASSGTPNYGYTF | TGTGCCAGCAGCGGAACACCGAACTATGGCTACACCTTC | TRBV9 | NA | NA | TRBJ1-2
CASSELGGNSPLHF | TGTGCCAGCAGTGAATTAGGCGGGAATTCACCCCTCCACTTT | TRBV6-4 | NA | NA | TRBJ1-6
CASSIFRAQGQSYNEKLFF | TGTGCCAGCAGCATTTTTAGGGCCCAGGGACAGAGTTATAATGAAAAACTGTTTTTT | TRBV7-8 | TRBD1 | NA | TRBJ1-4
CASSFAGWSASTDTQYF | TGTGCCAGCAGCTTTGCCGGGTGGAGCGCTAGCACAGATACGCAGTATTTT | TRBV5-4 | NA | NA | TRBJ2-3
CASSSTEGVPYEQYF | TGTGCCAGCTCCTCCACAGAAGGGGTTCCCTACGAGCAGTACTTC | TRBV18 | NA | NA | TRBJ2-7
CASSPTSGGDTQYF | TGTGCTAGCAGCCCGACTAGCGGGGGAGATACGCAGTATTTT | TRBV7-7 | TRBD2 | NA | TRBJ2-3
CASSRQGDNEQFF | TGTGCCAGTAGCCGACAGGGCGATAATGAGCAGTTCTTC | TRBV19 | TRBD1 | NA | TRBJ2-1
CASSLSRGTEAFF | TGTGCCAGCAGCTTAAGTCGAGGGACTGAAGCTTTCTTT | TRBV7-2 | NA | NA | TRBJ1-1
CASTRGRRVDTEAFF | TGTGCCAGCACCAGGGGGCGCCGAGTGGACACTGAAGCTTTCTTT | TRBV6-5 | TRBD1 | NA | TRBJ1-1
CASSLDSEAFF | TGTGCCAGCAGCCTGGACAGTGAAGCTTTCTTT | TRBV5-4 | NA | NA | TRBJ1-1
CASSYYNEQYF | TGTGCCAGCAGTTATTATAACGAGCAGTACTTC | TRBV6-5 | NA | once | TRBJ2-7
CASSPGTAETQYF | TGTGCCAGTAGTCCCGGGACAGCGGAGACCCAGTACTTC | TRBV19 | TRBD1 | NA | TRBJ2-5
CASSVGLAGGPTYNEQFF | TGTGCCAGCAGCGTAGGACTAGCGGGGGGGCCTACCTACAATGAGCAGTTCTTC | TRBV9 | TRBD2 | NA | TRBJ2-1
CASIQRRTGGGGTEAFF | TGTGCCAGCATCCAGCGGCGAACAGGGGGAGGAGGCACTGAAGCTTTCTTT | TRBV27 | TRBD1 | NA | TRBJ1-1
CAYISATNEKLFF | TGTGCCTATATTTCAGCAACTAATGAAAAACTGTTTTTT | TRBV30 | NA | few | TRBJ1-4
CASSPPGLASSTDTQYF | TGCGCCAGCAGCCCTCCGGGACTAGCGTCTAGCACAGATACGCAGTATTTT | TRBV4-1 | TRBD2 | few | TRBJ2-3
CASSKLAPGELFF | TGTGCCAGCAGTAAACTAGCTCCCGGGGAGCTGTTTTTT | TRBV12-3/TRBV12-4 | NA | NA | TRBJ2-2
CASSKLSGGAQDTQYF | TGTGCCAGCAGCAAATTGAGCGGGGGGGCCCAAGATACGCAGTATTTT | TRBV21-1 | NA | NA | TRBJ2-3
CASRSTNTEAFF | TGTGCCAGCAGAAGCACGAACACTGAAGCTTTCTTT | TRBV25-1 | NA | NA | TRBJ1-1
CASSWEGWGQNTGELFF | TGCGCCAGCAGCTGGGAAGGGTGGGGCCAAAACACCGGGGAGCTGTTTTTT | TRBV5-1 | NA | NA | TRBJ2-2
CASEDRGRLGTEAFF | TGTGCCAGCGAAGACAGGGGGCGGCTAGGGACTGAAGCTTTCTTT | TRBV6-6 | TRBD1 | NA | TRBJ1-1
CAIRSGSGGSPLHF | TGTGCCATCCGGAGCGGGTCGGGGGGTTCACCCCTCCACTTT | TRBV10-3 | NA | NA | TRBJ1-6
CASRRGLDSPLHF | TGTGCCAGCAGGAGAGGGCTGGATTCACCCCTCCACTTT | TRBV12-3/TRBV12-4 | NA | few | TRBJ1-6
CASSGGRAGELFF | TGTGCCAGCAGTGGGGGCAGGGCCGGGGAGCTGTTTTTT | TRBV12-3/TRBV12-4 | NA | NA | TRBJ2-2
CASSQDAGSYGYTF | TGCGCCAGCAGCCAAGATGCAGGGTCCTATGGCTACACCTTC | TRBV4-3 | NA | NA | TRBJ1-2
CASSPQKGADTQYF | TGTGCCAGCTCACCACAAAAAGGGGCGGATACGCAGTATTTT | TRBV18 | NA | NA | TRBJ2-3
CASSQETGFNYNSPLHF | TGTGCCAGCAGCCAAGAGACAGGGTTTAACTATAATTCACCCCTCCACTTT | TRBV4-2 | TRBD1 | NA | TRBJ1-6
CASTSLGQGSGNTIYF | TGTGCCAGCACGTCTCTGGGACAGGGCTCTGGAAACACCATATATTTT | TRBV7-2 | TRBD1 | NA | TRBJ1-3
CASSQVLGAGVYEQYF | TGCGCCAGCAGCCAAGTCCTGGGGGCGGGGGTCTACGAGCAGTACTTC | TRBV4-3 | NA | NA | TRBJ2-7
CASSYGLAVGDTQYF | TGTGCCAGCAGTTACGGACTAGCGGTGGGAGATACGCAGTATTTT | TRBV6-5 | TRBD2 | NA | TRBJ2-3
CAISDTSGGYEQYF | TGTGCCATCAGTGATACTAGCGGGGGGTACGAGCAGTACTTC | TRBV10-3 | TRBD2 | NA | TRBJ2-7
CASSLAGQGPYGYTF | TGTGCCAGCAGTTTGGCAGGACAGGGGCCCTATGGCTACACCTTC | TRBV27 | TRBD1 | NA | TRBJ1-2
CASSLGTGSSPLHF | TGCGCCAGCAGCCTAGGGACAGGGAGTTCACCCCTCCACTTT | TRBV23-1 | TRBD1 | NA | TRBJ1-6
CASSIGGEETQYF | TGTGCCAGTAGTATTGGGGGGGAAGAGACCCAGTACTTC | TRBV19 | TRBD2 | NA | TRBJ2-5
CASSEAAGGTQYF | TGTGCCAGCAGTGAAGCGGCGGGGGGGACCCAGTACTTC | TRBV2 | TRBD2 | NA | TRBJ2-5
CASSLTRTGGSDTQYF | TGTGCCAGCAGCTTAACCAGGACGGGGGGGTCAGATACGCAGTATTTT | TRBV7-3 | TRBD2 | NA | TRBJ2-3
CSVFSGGIQETQYF | TGCAGCGTTTTTAGCGGGGGAATACAAGAGACCCAGTACTTC | TRBV29-1 | TRBD2 | NA | TRBJ2-5